This T cell receptor beta chain was observed in a study of molecular identifiers for immune sequencing clone quantification. This CDR3 is built from 13 residues. Germline CDR1 is SNHLY and CDR2 is FYNNEI. V was shortened by 2 bases and J by 2 bases, with 5 bases between the two germline ends. This clonotype was counted at least ten times. Its antigen is still unknown. General study points: Sizes of highly expanded clones could be underestimated through identical TCRs sharing a barcode.

MiXCR, applied by TCRdb to the PCR reads, yields one record per CDR3 protein. The table includes about 300,000 distinct CDR3 sequences, over 20% detected once. This rearrangement joins TRBV2 to TRBJ2-3, with D unclear. Material: naive CD8+ T cells from blood, with Jurkat cell RNA spiked in. The subset here: FACS-sorted CD8+CD4-CCR7+CD45RA+ naive T cells. The receptor was isolated from a human donor in good health. Some libraries in this study had Jurkat cell RNA spiked in. The CDR3 here is CASSEYYTDTQYF. CDR3 in DNA: TGTGCCAGCAGTGAATACTACACAGATACGCAGTATTTT. Using reference TRBV2 and TRBJ2-3 for the parts outside the CDR3, the full variable domain is EPEVTQTPSHQVTQMGQEVILRCVPISNHLYFYWYRQILGQKVEFLVSFYNNEISEKSEIFDDQFSVERPDGSNFTLKIRSTKLEDSAMYFCASSEYYTDTQYFGPGTRLTVL.